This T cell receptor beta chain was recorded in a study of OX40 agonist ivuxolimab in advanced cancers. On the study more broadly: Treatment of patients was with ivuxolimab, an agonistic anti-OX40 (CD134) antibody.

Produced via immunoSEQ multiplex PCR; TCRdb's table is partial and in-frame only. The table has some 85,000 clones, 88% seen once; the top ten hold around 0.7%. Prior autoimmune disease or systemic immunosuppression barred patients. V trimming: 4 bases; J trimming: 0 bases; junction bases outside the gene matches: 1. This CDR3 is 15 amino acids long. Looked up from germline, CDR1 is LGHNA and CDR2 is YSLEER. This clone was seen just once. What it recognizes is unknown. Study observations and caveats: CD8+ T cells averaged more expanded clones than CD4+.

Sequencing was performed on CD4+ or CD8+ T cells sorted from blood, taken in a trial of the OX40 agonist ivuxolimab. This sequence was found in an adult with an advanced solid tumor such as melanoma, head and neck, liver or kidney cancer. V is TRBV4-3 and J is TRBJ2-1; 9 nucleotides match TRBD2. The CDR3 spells CASSPGLASYNEQFF. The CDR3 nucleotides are TGCGCCAGCAGCCCGGGACTAGCCTCCTACAATGAGCAGTTCTTC.